These 19 T cell receptor beta chains share one sample of origin, sequenced in a study of T-cell reconstitution after alpha-beta-depleted transplantation in children. Researchers prepared the TCRbeta library using unique molecular identifiers, the study reports. TCRdb recomputed calls from the PCR reads with MiXCR, one row per CDR3 protein. The sample records hundreds of thousands of distinct CDR3 sequences, more than 9% being singletons. The specimen comprised peripheral blood, sampled 180 days after TCRalphabeta/CD19-depleted stem cell transplant. These receptors were obtained from a male patient aged 2 to 9 who had a stem cell transplant for chronic granulomatous disease, so the T cells may come from the graft donor.

This clonotype was seen at least ten times. This chain uses TRBV7-9 with TRBJ2-1; TRBD1 agrees at 10 bases. V trimming: 5 bases; J trimming: 9 bases; junction bases outside the gene matches: 7. CDR3 size: 14 residues. Germline V gene sequence: CDR1 SEHNR, CDR2 FQNEAQ (reference sequence). In nucleotides, the CDR3 is TGTGCCAGCAGCCCGCCGGGACAGGGGAGTGAGCAGTTCTTC. It codes for CASSPPGQGSEQFF. Combining the CDR3 with reference TRBV7-9 and TRBJ2-1 gives the whole variable domain DTGVSQNPRHKITKRGQNVTFRCDPISEHNRLYWYRQTLGQGPEFLTYFQNEAQLEKSRLLSDRFSAERPKGSFSTLEIQRTEQGDSAMYLCASSPPGQGSEQFFGPGTRLTVL.

A note on this clonotype: This likely comes from a read error, as the CDR3 has no conserved phenylalanine or tryptophan at its end. This chain connects TRBV29-1 to TRBJ2-7; 7 nucleotides agree with TRBD2. This CDR3 is 13 amino acids long. V lost 6 bases and J lost 0; bases outside the gene matches: 5. Germline-derived CDR1 and CDR2 are SQVTM and ANQGSEA. CDR3 amino acids: CSVELANSYEQYY. CDR3 coding DNA: TGCAGCGTGGAACTAGCGAACTCCTACGAGCAGTACTAC.

Turning to this clonotype: One end of the junction varies from germline; a read error may be responsible. This chain joins TRBV12-3 or TRBV12-4 and TRBJ2-3, with a weak D call TRBD2 (5 bases). The CDR3 totals 14 residues. CDR3 protein: CASSFEGQPDKQYF. The CDR3 coding sequence is TGTGCCAGCAGTTTCGAGGGCCAACCAGATAAGCAGTATTTT.

The chain recombines TRBV12-3 or TRBV12-4 with TRBJ2-7, with unresolved D. This CDR3 comprises 12 residues. Between the trimmed V and J ends, which lost 5 bases and 2 bases, there was a span of 7 bases. For the CDR3, the DNA is TGTGCCAGCAGTCCAGCCACCTACGAGCAGTACTTC. Translating it yields CASSPATYEQYF.

This clonotype was seen many times. The V and J genes are TRBV18 and TRBJ1-3; D remains unclear. V was shortened by 2 bases and J by 4 bases, with 9 bases between the two germline ends. The CDR3 runs 14 residues. From germline, CDR1 is KGHSH and CDR2 LQKENI. The CDR3: CASSPSAVGNTIYF. DNA for the CDR3: TGTGCCAGCTCACCATCGGCAGTAGGAAACACCATATATTTT. Variable domain in full (rest from reference TRBV18 and TRBJ1-3): NAGVMQNPRHLVRRRGQEARLRCSPMKGHSHVYWYRQLPEEGLKFMVYLQKENIIDESGMPKERFSAEFPKEGPSILRIQQVVRGDSAAYFCASSPSAVGNTIYFGEGSWLTVV.

This clonotype was counted a few times. CDR3 in DNA: TGTGCCAGCTCACCTCACGCAACTTCCTACGAGCAGTACTTC. Protein sequence: CASSPHATSYEQYF. The chain joins TRBV18 to TRBJ2-7; D gene unclear. The V end was cut by 3 bases, the J end by 1 base, with 10 bases between. The CDR3 length is 14 residues. CDR1 is KGHSH and CDR2 is LQKENI in the germline V gene.

Many counts were recorded for this clonotype. This chain links TRBV2 with TRBJ2-5; a possible D gene is TRBD1 (6 bases). With 6 bases removed from V and 4 bases from J, the gap between germline ends came to 15 bases. In germline, CDR1 is SNHLY, CDR2 FYNNEI. There are 14 residues in the CDR3. CDR3 nucleotides: TGTGCCAGCAGATACCAGGGGCTAGGAGAGACCCAGTACTTC. Amino acids: CASRYQGLGETQYF.

This clonotype was observed many times. J is TRBJ2-5 and V is TRBV6-6; D gene unclear. V was pared by 2 bases and J by 9 bases, with 13 bases between. Germline V gene sequence: CDR1 MNHNY, CDR2 SVGAGI (reference sequence). The CDR3 runs 13 residues. The CDR3 nucleotides read TGTGCCAGCAGTTACGGACCGACCCGGGCCCAGTACTTC. It encodes CASSYGPTRAQYF.

This clonotype was seen ten or more times. V usage is TRBV20-1 and J usage is TRBJ2-3; TRBD2 agrees at 11 bases. V trimming: 5 bases; J trimming: 5 bases; junction bases outside the gene matches: 12. CDR1 is DFQATT and CDR2 is SNEGSKA in the germline V gene (reference sequence). The CDR3 is made up of 16 amino acids. The CDR3 sequence is CSAYTGTSGKGDTQYF. The CDR3 region has the DNA TGCAGTGCTTACACCGGGACTAGCGGAAAGGGAGATACGCAGTATTTT.

This clonotype was picked up many times. The chain carries TRBV11-2 and TRBJ2-7; 11 nucleotides agree with TRBD2. The CDR3 extends over 15 amino acids. V shed 5 bases, J shed 3 bases, and the junction held 6 bases outside the gene matches. Germline CDR1 reads SGHAT; CDR2 reads FQNNGV. The CDR3 DNA sequence: TGTGCCAGCAGCACGACTAGCGGGATCAACTACGAGCAGTACTTC. This encodes CASSTTSGINYEQYF. The full variable domain, its missing parts supplied by reference TRBV11-2 and TRBJ2-7, is EAGVAQSPRYKIIEKRQSVAFWCNPISGHATLYWYQQILGQGPKLLIQFQNNGVVDDSQLPKDRFSAERLKGVDSTLKIQPAKLEDSAVYLCASSTTSGINYEQYFGPGTRLTVT.

Remarks on this clonotype: A read error may explain this, as a much larger clone is one base away. The CDR3 DNA follows: TGCAGTGCTGGAGGACAGGGTACAGGCGACACCTTC. Translation gives CSAGGQGTGDTF. This chain links TRBV20-1 with TRBJ1-2, with TRBD1 identical over 8 bases. The V and J ends lost 5 bases and 12 bases, in that order; junction bases with no gene match: 11. The CDR3 covers 12 residues. Looked up from germline, CDR1 is DFQATT and CDR2 is SNEGSKA (reference sequence).

This clonotype was detected many times. The chain recombines TRBV28 with TRBJ2-7; TRBD2 might be the D (6 bases). The V end lost 5 bases, the J end lost 3 bases, and 17 bases lay between the germline ends. Germline CDR1 MDHEN, CDR2 SYDVKM. The CDR3 covers 15 residues. CDR3: CASSTIAENRYEQYF. CDR3 bases: TGTGCCAGCAGTACTATAGCGGAAAATCGCTACGAGCAGTACTTC.

This clonotype was seen repeatedly, ten times or more. CDR3 nucleotide sequence: TGTGCCAGCAGTTTATGGGCAAGTGCTAACTATGGCTACACCTTC. Amino acids: CASSLWASANYGYTF. J is TRBJ1-2 and V is TRBV27; unclear D gene. This CDR3 is built from 15 residues. In germline, CDR1 is MNHEY, CDR2 SMNVEV (reference sequence). V gave up 1 base and J gave up 0 bases, with 9 bases separating them.

The sample holds a few counts of this clonotype. The chain carries TRBV19 and TRBJ1-5; a possible D gene is TRBD1 (5 bases). The CDR3 spans 15 residues. CDR1 and CDR2 from the germline V gene are LNHDA and SQIVND (reference sequence). Trimming cost V 6 bases and J 0 bases, with 12 bases left between them. The CDR3 reads CASSKRGNSNQPQHF. CDR3 bases: TGTGCCAGTAGCAAACGGGGGAATAGCAATCAGCCCCAGCATTTT.

This clonotype was seen at least ten times. V and J are TRBV6-6 and TRBJ2-7; D is possibly TRBD1 or TRBD2 (5 bases each). V lost 0 bases, J lost 4 bases, and 7 bases lay in between. The CDR3 runs 13 residues. Per the germline V gene, CDR1 is MNHNY and CDR2 is SVGAGI (reference sequence). DNA of the CDR3: TGTGCCAGCAGTTACTCAGGGGAGTACGAGCAGTACTTC. Translation gives CASSYSGEYEQYF.

The sample holds many counts of this clonotype. The rearrangement joins TRBV12-3 or TRBV12-4 to TRBJ2-3, with D possibly matching TRBD2 (6 bases). V gave up 6 bases and J gave up 1 base, with 23 bases separating them. CDR3 length: 18 residues. The CDR3 coding sequence is TGTGCCAGCAGCTTCCTGCTCTTAGCGGTGGAGGGCACAGATACGCAGTATTTT. It specifies CASSFLLLAVEGTDTQYF.

Many counts were recorded for this clonotype. V is TRBV7-9 and J is TRBJ1-1; perhaps TRBD1 as D (6 bases). V was pared by 5 bases and J by 3 bases, with 16 bases between. The CDR3 has 15 residues. CDR1 is SEHNR, CDR2 FQNEAQ, per germline (reference sequence). The CDR3: CASSIAGHGDTEAFF. CDR3 DNA sequence: TGTGCCAGCAGCATCGCGGGACATGGGGACACTGAAGCTTTCTTT.

Ten or more counts support this clonotype. The V gene is TRBV7-2, the J gene TRBJ2-7; D might be TRBD1 or TRBD2, each matching 6 bases. This CDR3 spans 15 amino acids. Germline CDR1 SGHTA, CDR2 FQGNSA. V was clipped by 5 bases and J by 3 bases, with 17 bases between them. CDR3 residues: CASSKGRGGIYEQYF. In DNA, the CDR3 is TGTGCCAGCAGCAAGGGGAGAGGGGGGATCTACGAGCAGTACTTC.

This clonotype was seen at least ten times. The chain carries TRBV28 and TRBJ2-4; no firm D call. Germline CDR1 is MDHEN and CDR2 is SYDVKM. Trimming removed 8 bases from V and 6 bases from J, with 8 bases in between. The CDR3 covers 11 residues. Here the CDR3 reads CASEEVNIQYF. The DNA of the CDR3 is TGTGCCAGCGAAGAGGTAAACATTCAGTACTTC.